This TCR beta chain was observed in a study of CD8+CD57+ T cells in acquired aplastic anemia. The overall study: Recorded DNA amounts for sorted CD4+ and CD8+ cells had an average of around 3.5 ug.

The patients chosen for sequencing had shown expansion of CD8+CD57+ cells (detected by flow cytometry). When blood sampling took place, the patients had received no therapy. Profiling that covered TCR beta VDJ and CDR3 relied on genomic DNA as its template. TCRdb re-called the reads through MiXCR, storing one row per CDR3 protein. The sample lists 450,000 to 550,000 distinct CDR3 sequences; more than 25% were seen once. After removal of 5 bases from V and 9 bases from J, the junction contained 3 bases not matched to a gene. The length of the CDR3 is 12 residues. The germline CDR1 and CDR2 sequences are SQVTM and ANQGSEA. Concerning this clonotype itself: The target antigen is unknown.

Points from the study as a whole: Common to patients and controls were roughly 30 CD8+ CDR3 sequences. Patients and controls had CD8+ Simpson's diversity values that were not significantly distinct.

This chain joins TRBV29-1 and TRBJ2-1; 11 nucleotides agree with TRBD2. The TCR originated in a human donor with aplastic anemia. The specimen was sorted CD4+, CD8+, or CD8+CD57+ T cells (not recorded which) from PBMCs. The CDR3 region is CSVLAGGTEQFF. CDR3 nucleotide sequence: TGCAGCGTTCTAGCGGGAGGTACTGAGCAGTTCTTC.